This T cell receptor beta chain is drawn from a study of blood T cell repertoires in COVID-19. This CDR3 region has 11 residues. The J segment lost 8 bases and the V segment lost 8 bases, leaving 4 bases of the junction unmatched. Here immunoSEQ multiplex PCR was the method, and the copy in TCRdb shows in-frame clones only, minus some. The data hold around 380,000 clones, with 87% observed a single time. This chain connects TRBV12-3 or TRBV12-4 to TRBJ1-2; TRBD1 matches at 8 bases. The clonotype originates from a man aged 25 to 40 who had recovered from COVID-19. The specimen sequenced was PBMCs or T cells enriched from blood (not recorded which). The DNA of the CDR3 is TGTGCCAGCGGACAGGGTGGCGGCTACACCTTC. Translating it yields CASGQGGGYTF.